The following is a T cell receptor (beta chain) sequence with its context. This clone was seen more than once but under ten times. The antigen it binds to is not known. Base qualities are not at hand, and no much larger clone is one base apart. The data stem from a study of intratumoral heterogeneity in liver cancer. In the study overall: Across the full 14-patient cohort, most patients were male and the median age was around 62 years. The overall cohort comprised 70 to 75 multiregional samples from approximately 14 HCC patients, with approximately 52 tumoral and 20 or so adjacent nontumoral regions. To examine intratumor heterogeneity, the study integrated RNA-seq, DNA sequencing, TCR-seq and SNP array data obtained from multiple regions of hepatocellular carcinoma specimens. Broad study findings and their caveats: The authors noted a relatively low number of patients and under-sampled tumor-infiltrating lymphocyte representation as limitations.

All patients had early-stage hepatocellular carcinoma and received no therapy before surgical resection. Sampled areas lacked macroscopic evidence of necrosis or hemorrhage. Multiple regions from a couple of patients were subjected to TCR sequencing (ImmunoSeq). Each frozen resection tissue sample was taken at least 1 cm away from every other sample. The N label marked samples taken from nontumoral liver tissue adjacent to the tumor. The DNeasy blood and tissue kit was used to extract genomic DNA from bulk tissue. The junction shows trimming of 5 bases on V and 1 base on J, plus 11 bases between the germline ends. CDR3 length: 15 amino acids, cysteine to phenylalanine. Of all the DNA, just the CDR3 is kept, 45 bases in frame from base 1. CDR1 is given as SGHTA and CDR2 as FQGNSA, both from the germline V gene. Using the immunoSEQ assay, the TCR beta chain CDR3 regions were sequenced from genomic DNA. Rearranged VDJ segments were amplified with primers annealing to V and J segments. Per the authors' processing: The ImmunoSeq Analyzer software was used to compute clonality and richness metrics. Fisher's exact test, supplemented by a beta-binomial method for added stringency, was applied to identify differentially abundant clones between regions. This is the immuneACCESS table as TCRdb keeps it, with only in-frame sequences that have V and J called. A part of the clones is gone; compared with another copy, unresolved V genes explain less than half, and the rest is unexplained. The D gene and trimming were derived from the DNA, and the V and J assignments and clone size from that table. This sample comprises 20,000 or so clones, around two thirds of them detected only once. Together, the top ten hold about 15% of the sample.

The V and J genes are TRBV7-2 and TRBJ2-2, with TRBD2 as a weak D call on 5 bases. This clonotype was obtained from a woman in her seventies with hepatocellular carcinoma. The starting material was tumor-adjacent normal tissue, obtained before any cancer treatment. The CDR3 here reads CASSRTGKNTGELFF. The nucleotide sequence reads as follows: TGTGCCAGCAGCCGGACCGGGAAGAACACCGGGGAGCTGTTTTTT. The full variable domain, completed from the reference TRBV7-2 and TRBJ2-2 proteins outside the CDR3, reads GAGVSQSPSNKVTEKGKDVELRCDPISGHTALYWYRQSLGQGLEFLIYFQGNSAPDKSGLPSDRFSAERTGGSVSTLTIQRTQQEDSAVYLCASSRTGKNTGELFFGEGSRLTVL.